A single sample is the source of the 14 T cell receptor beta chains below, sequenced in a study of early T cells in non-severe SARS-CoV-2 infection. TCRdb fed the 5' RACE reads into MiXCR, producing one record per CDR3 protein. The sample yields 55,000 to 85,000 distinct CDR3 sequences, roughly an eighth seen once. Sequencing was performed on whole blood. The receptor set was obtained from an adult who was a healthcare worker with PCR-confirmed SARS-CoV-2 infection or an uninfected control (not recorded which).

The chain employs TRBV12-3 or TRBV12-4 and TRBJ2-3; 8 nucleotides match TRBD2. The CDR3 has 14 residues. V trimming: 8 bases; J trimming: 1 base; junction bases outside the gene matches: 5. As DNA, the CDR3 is TGTGCCAGCGTCTTAGCGGGACGCACAGATACGCAGTATTTT. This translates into CASVLAGRTDTQYF.

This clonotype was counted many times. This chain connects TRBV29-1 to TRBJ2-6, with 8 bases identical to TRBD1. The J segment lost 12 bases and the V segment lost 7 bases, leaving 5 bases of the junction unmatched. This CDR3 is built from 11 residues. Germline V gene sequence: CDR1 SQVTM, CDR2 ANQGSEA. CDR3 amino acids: CSAGDRGVLTF. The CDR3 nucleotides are TGCAGCGCCGGAGACAGGGGCGTCCTGACTTTC.

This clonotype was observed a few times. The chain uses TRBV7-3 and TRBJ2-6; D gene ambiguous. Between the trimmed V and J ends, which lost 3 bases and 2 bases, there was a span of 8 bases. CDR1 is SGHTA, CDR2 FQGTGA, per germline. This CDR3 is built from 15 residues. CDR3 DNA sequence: TGTGCCAGCAGCTTCGACAAGGCTGGGGCCAACGTCCTGACTTTC. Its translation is CASSFDKAGANVLTF.

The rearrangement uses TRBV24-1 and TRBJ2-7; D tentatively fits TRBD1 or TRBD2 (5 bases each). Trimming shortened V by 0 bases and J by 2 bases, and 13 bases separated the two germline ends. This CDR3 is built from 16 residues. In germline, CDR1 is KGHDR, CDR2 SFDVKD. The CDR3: CATSDLDSGVTYEQYF. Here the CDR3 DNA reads TGTGCCACCAGTGATTTGGACAGCGGAGTTACCTACGAGCAGTACTTC.

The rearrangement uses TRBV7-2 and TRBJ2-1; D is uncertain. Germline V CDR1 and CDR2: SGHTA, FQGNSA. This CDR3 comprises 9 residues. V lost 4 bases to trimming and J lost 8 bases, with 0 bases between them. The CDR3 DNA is TGTGCCAGCAGCTATGAGCAGTTCTTC. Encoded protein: CASSYEQFF.

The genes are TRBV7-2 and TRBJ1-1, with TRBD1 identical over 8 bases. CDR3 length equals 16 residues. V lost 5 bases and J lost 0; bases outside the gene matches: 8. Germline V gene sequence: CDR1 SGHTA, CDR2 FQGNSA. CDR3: CASSEQGGALNTEAFF. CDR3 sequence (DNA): TGTGCCAGCAGCGAACAGGGGGGGGCCTTGAACACTGAAGCTTTCTTT.

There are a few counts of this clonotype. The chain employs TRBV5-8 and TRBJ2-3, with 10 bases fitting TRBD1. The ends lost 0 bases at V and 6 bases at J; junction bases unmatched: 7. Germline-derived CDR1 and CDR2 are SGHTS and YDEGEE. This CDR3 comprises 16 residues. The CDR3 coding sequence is TGTGCCAGCAGCTTGGGACAGGGGGCGCGTAGTGATACGCAGTATTTT. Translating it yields CASSLGQGARSDTQYF.

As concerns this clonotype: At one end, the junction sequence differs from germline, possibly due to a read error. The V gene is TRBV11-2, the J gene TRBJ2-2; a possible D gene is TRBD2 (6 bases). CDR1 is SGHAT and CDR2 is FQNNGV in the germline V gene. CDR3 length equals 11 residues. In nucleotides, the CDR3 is TGTGTCAGCAGCTTAGCGGAGGAGCTGTTTTTT. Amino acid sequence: CVSSLAEELFF. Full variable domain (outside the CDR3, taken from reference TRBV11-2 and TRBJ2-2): EAGVAQSPRYKIIEKRQSVAFWCNPISGHATLYWYQQILGQGPKLLIQFQNNGVVDDSQLPKDRFSAERLKGVDSTLKIQPAKLEDSAVYLCVSSLAEELFFGEGSRLTVL.

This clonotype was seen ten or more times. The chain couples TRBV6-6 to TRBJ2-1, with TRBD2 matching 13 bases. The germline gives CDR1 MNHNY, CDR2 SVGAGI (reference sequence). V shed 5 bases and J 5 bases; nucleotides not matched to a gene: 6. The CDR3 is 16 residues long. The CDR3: CASSTSTSGRNNEQFF. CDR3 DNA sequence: TGTGCCAGCAGTACCTCGACTAGCGGGAGGAACAATGAGCAGTTCTTC.

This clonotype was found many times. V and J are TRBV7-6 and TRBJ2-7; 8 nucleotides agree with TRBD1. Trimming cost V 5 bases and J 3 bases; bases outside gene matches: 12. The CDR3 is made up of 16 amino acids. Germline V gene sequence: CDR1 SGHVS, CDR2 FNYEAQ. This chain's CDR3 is CASSQILRGQGYEQYF. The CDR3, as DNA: TGTGCCAGCAGCCAAATCCTCAGGGGGCAAGGCTACGAGCAGTACTTC.

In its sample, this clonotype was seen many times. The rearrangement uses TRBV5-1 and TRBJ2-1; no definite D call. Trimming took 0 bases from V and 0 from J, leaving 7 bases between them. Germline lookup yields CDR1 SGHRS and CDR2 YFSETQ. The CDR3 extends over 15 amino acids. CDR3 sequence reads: CASSLERNSYNEQFF. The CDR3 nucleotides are TGCGCCAGCAGCTTGGAGAGGAACTCCTACAATGAGCAGTTCTTC.

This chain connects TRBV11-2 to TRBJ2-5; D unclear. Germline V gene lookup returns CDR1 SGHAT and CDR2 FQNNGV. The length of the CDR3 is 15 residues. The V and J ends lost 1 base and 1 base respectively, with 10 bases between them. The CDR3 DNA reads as TGTGCCAGCAGCTTAGTGGGGTCAGGCCAAGAGACCCAGTACTTC. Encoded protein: CASSLVGSGQETQYF.

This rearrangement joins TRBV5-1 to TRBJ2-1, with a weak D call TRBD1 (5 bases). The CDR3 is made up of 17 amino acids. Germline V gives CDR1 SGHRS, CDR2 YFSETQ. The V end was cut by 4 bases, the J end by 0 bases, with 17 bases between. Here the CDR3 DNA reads TGCGCCAGCAGCCCGAATCTACAGGCGAGCTCCTACAATGAGCAGTTCTTC. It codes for CASSPNLQASSYNEQFF.

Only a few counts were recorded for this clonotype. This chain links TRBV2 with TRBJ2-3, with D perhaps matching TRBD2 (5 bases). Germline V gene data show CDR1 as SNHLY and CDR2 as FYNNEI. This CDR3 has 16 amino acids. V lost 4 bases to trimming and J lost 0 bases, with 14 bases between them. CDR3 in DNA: TGTGCCAGCAGTGCGAGGGAACCATCTAGCACAGATACGCAGTATTTT. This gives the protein CASSAREPSSTDTQYF. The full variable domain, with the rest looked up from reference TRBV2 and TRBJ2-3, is EPEVTQTPSHQVTQMGQEVILRCVPISNHLYFYWYRQILGQKVEFLVSFYNNEISEKSEIFDDQFSVERPDGSNFTLKIRSTKLEDSAMYFCASSAREPSSTDTQYFGPGTRLTVL.